This TCR beta chain stems from a study of radiation and T cells in renal cell carcinoma. Study-level findings and limits: In blood, top tumor clones expanded by 2 weeks, shrinking by 4.

About this clone itself: The antigen remains unidentified.

Profiling relied on immunoSEQ multiplex PCR, and the TCRdb table lists in-frame clones only, not all of them. The table shows some 75,000 clones, with 82% occurring only once. Noted time point: blood 2 weeks post-SBRT. Stated treatment: 15 Gy SBRT to primary tumor, nephrectomy 4 weeks later. The ends lost 1 base at V and 4 bases at J; junction bases unmatched: 7. The germline V gene has CDR1 MDHEN and CDR2 SYDVKM. There are 16 residues in the CDR3. This TCR derives from a man aged 60 to 69 with renal cell carcinoma. The chain couples TRBV28 to TRBJ1-2; TRBD1 agrees at 9 bases. The sample here was blood, taken from a patient whose treatment included radiotherapy and nephrectomy. The CDR3 DNA reads as TGTGCCAGCAGTTTATTCCCGACAGGGGGAGGCTATGGCTACACCTTC. It encodes CASSLFPTGGGYGYTF.